The source of this TCR beta chain is a study of low-dose radiotherapy and immunotherapy resistance in tumors (dated by TCRdb to 2022 to 2024). General notes on the study: Cohort 1 received 0.5 Gy per fraction every 2 weeks, with a prescribed total PTV dose of 6.5 Gy. Eight patients were included in the translational analysis: three from the first dose cohort and the first five from the second dose cohort. Randomization of trial participants into treatment groups was not performed. Patients in Cohort 2 were given 1 Gy per fraction every two weeks, for a total of 13 Gy across 26 weeks. Cyclophosphamide 200 mg/m2 was given intravenously every two weeks, one day before each radiation and immunotherapy administration. Patients were given nivolumab as a 240 mg flat dose every two weeks and ipilimumab at 1 mg/kg every six weeks, with both drugs delivered intravenously. Starting on cycle 1 day 1, patients took 300 mg of aspirin by mouth once daily for four cycles.

The data were produced on an Illumina HiSeq 2500. Superscript III and a set of TRAV- and TRBV-specific primers were used to synthesize first-strand cDNA, so that both TCRalpha and TCRbeta chains were covered. TCRs were amplified for 20 to 25 PCR cycles with Phusion, using a constant-region primer paired with the adapter attached to the V primers. Amplification of the isolated mRNA was done with the MessageAmp II aRNA Amplification Kit, which involved an approximately 16-hour in vitro transcription at 37 degrees C. The Dynabeads mRNA DIRECT Purification Kit was used to isolate the mRNA for TCR sequencing. Indexed Illumina adapters were added in a second roughly 25-cycle Phusion PCR, and the resulting products were purified with AMPure XP beads. In the source study's methods: Using custom Perl scripts, TCR sequences that encoded the same protein were pooled, out-of-frame sequences were dropped, and the abundance of each clonotype was calculated. Any TCR sequence supported by only a single read was excluded from analysis. Shannon entropy, Gini index, clonality, richness, and the frequency of TCRs shared between repertoires were included as repertoire metrics. Starting from the raw public reads, TCRdb applied fastp trimming at Q25, assembled clones with MiXCR and retained in-frame beta chains. Every distinct CDR3 protein forms one entry, paired with its most common genes and DNA. The authors' filters were not applied to this entry. For this sample the table gives around 79,000 distinct CDR3 sequences, of which approximately 20% were detected only once. The top ten clonotypes cover 5% to 7% of the sample.

Per the germline V gene, SQVTM is the CDR1 and ANQGSEA is the CDR2. Relative to germline, V is missing 4 bases and J is missing 7 bases, with 22 bases of the junction outside any gene match. From cysteine to phenylalanine, the CDR3 is 17 amino acids long. Only the CDR3 part of the read is kept: 51 bases, read in frame from the first base. There are a few counts of this clonotype. Its binding antigen is unknown. This likely traces to a read error, being one base from a far larger clone. The time point label on this specimen signifies: before trial treatment. The donors took part in RACIN, a single-arm, phase I, dose-escalation trial that combined nivolumab, ipilimumab, aspirin, low-dose cyclophosphamide and low-dose radiotherapy. Patients were eligible if they had advanced solid tumors that were TIL-negative.

The clonotype comes from a male donor with prostate cancer. The sequencing here drew on PBMCs, taken before treatment. Recombination connected TRBV29-1 to TRBJ2-7, with 7 junctional bases fitting TRBD2. The CDR3: CSVGGQAGWSSYNEQYF. Here is the DNA: TGCAGCGTTGGCGGGCAAGCGGGGTGGAGCTCCTACAATGAGCAGTACTTC.